This T cell receptor beta chain was obtained from a study of CD8 T cells in ankylosing spondylitis. Many counts were recorded for this clonotype. One entry per CDR3 protein results from TCRdb running MiXCR on the 5' RACE reads. The sample carries about 190,000 distinct CDR3 sequences, over 10% recorded once. This CDR3 contains 15 residues. V lost 2 bases to trimming and J lost 4 bases, with 15 bases between them. Germline-derived CDR1 and CDR2 are DFQATT and SNEGSKA (reference sequence). This chain connects TRBV20-1 to TRBJ2-1, with a possible D match to TRBD2 (6 bases). The source is a female donor with ankylosing spondylitis or in good health (not recorded which). The specimen sequenced was blood, either unsorted or a sorted T cell fraction (not recorded which). Written as DNA, the CDR3 is TGCAGTGCTAGACCCCCGGGACTTTCATACAATGAGCAGTTCTTC. It yields the protein CSARPPGLSYNEQFF.